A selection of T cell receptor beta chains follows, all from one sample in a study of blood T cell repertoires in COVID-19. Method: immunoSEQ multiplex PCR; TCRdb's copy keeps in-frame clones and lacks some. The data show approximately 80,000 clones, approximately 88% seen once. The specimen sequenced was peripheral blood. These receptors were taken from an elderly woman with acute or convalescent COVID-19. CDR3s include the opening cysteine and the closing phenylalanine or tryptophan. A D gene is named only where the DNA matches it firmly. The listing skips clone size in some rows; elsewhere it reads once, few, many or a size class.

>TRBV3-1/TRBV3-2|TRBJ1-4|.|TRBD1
TGTGCCAGCAGCCCCCAGGACAGGGCAAGGGAAAAACTGTTTTTT
CASSPQDRAREKLFF
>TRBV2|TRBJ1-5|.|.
TGTGCCAGCAGTCATGACGGGAATCAGCCCCAGCATTTT
CASSHDGNQPQHF
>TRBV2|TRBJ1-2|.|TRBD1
TGTGCCAGTGGGAATACAGGGGGCGGTGGTGGCTACACCTTC
CASGNTGGGGGYTF
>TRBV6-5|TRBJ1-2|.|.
TGTGCCAGCAGAACAGGGAACTATGGCTACACCTTC
CASRTGNYGYTF
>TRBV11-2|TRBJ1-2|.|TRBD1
TGTGCCAGCAGCTTGAGACAGGGGTGGTTGTATGGCTACACCTTC
CASSLRQGWLYGYTF
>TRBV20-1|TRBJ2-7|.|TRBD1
TGCAGTGCTATTGACAGGGGGGTTCTCTACGAGCAGTACTTC
CSAIDRGVLYEQYF
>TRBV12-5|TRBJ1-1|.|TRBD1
TGTGCTAGTGGTTTGAGACAGGGCTCCCTAAACACTGAAGCTTTCTTT
CASGLRQGSLNTEAFF
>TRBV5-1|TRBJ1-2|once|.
TGCGCCAGCAGCTTGGGGGCCACAGGGATGGATTATGGCTACACCTTC
CASSLGATGMDYGYTF
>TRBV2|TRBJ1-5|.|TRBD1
TGTGCCAGCAGCCCGACAGGGGAGAGTCAGCCCCAGCATTTT
CASSPTGESQPQHF
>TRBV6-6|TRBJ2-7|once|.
TGTGCCAGCAGTTACTCGGGGAGCGGGTATACCTACGAGCAGTACTTC
CASSYSGSGYTYEQYF
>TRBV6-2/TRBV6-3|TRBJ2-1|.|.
TGTGCCAGCAGTTACCGGTCGGGGTACAATGAGCAGTTCTTC
CASSYRSGYNEQFF
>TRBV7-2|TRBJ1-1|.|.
TGTGCCAGCAGCTCGGGACTGGCGAGGACTGAAGCTTTCTTT
CASSSGLARTEAFF
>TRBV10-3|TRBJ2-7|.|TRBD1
TGTGCCATCAGTATTCGGGGTAGGACAGGAGATTTCTACGAGCAGTACTTC
CAISIRGRTGDFYEQYF
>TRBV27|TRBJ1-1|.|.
TGTGCCAGCAGTTTAGACCGGGGGAACACTGAAGCTTTCTTT
CASSLDRGNTEAFF
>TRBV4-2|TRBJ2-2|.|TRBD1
TGTGCCAGCAGCGCGAACAGGGGTCCGTCCGGGGAGCTGTTTTTT
CASSANRGPSGELFF
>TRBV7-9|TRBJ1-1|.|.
TGTGCCAGCAGCCTCAGGGAGGATACTGAAGCTTTCTTT
CASSLREDTEAFF